Listed below are T cell receptor beta chains from one sample, sequenced in a study of blood T cell repertoires in COVID-19. Generated by immunoSEQ multiplex PCR, the TCRdb table keeps only in-frame clones and is missing some. In the table there are about 55,000 clones, 65% to 90% of which are singletons. The specimen sequenced was peripheral blood. The receptors come from a human donor in a cohort sampled during active COVID-19. Each CDR3 is given with its conserved first and last residue. D genes are given only for firm matches. The size field is filled for only some rows; it gives once, few, many or a size class.

J gene	V gene	clone size	D gene	CDR3 DNA	CDR3 protein
TRBJ2-1	TRBV11-2	-	-	TGTGCCAGCAGCTCCGTCGGAAGGGGGAATGAGCAGTTCTTC	CASSSVGRGNEQFF
TRBJ2-7	TRBV3-1/TRBV3-2	-	-	TGTGCCAGCAGCCCCGTTCCACTAGACGAGGGTGAGCAGTACTTC	CASSPVPLDEGEQYF
TRBJ2-7	TRBV28	-	TRBD2	TGTGCCAGCAGTCCCTTGCGGGAGGACTACGAGCAGTACTTC	CASSPLREDYEQYF
TRBJ2-7	TRBV5-4	-	-	TGTGCCAGCCGGGGGACTCTTACCAACGAGCAGTACTTC	CASRGTLTNEQYF
TRBJ2-2	TRBV10-3	-	TRBD1	TGTGCCATCAGTGAGTGGACAGGGGCGGTACAGGAGCTGTTTTTT	CAISEWTGAVQELFF
TRBJ2-7	TRBV28	once	TRBD1	TGTGCCAGCAGAAAGACAGGGACCTACGAGCAGTACTTC	CASRKTGTYEQYF
TRBJ1-2	TRBV9	-	-	TGTGCCAGCAGCGAAAAACATACAGTGAACTATGGCTACACCTTC	CASSEKHTVNYGYTF
TRBJ2-1	TRBV20-1	-	TRBD1	TGCAGTGCTAGTTCCGGACAGGGGGCGGGCAATGAGCAGTTCTTC	CSASSGQGAGNEQFF
TRBJ2-4	TRBV6-2/TRBV6-3	-	-	TGTGCCAGCAGTTCCCCACGGAGCATTCAGTACTTC	CASSSPRSIQYF
TRBJ2-1	TRBV5-6	-	TRBD2	TGTGCCAGCAGCGGAGGACTAGCGGACTTGAGCTCCTACAATGAGCAGTTCTTC	CASSGGLADLSSYNEQFF
TRBJ2-3	TRBV6-5	-	TRBD2	TGTGCCAGCAGCCAGGGACTAGCGGTAGCAGATACGCAGTATTTT	CASSQGLAVADTQYF
TRBJ2-7	TRBV10-3	-	-	TGTGCCATCAGTGAGTCGACCCTAGTTTTAAGCTCCTACGAGCAGTACTTC	CAISESTLVLSSYEQYF
TRBJ1-6	TRBV18	few	TRBD1	TGTGCCAGCTCACCAAGGACAGGGGAGAATTCACCCCTCCACTTT	CASSPRTGENSPLHF
TRBJ2-7	TRBV9	-	-	TGTGCCAGCAGCGTAGGTGGAACAGGCACCTACGAGCAGTACTTC	CASSVGGTGTYEQYF
TRBJ2-1	TRBV9	-	TRBD1	TGTGCCAGCAGCGTGGGGACAGCAAACAATGAGCAGTTCTTC	CASSVGTANNEQFF
TRBJ2-1	TRBV5-4	-	TRBD2	TGTGCCAGCAGCCGGGCCGCTAGCGGGGACAATGAGCAGTTCTTC	CASSRAASGDNEQFF
TRBJ2-7	TRBV7-6	-	TRBD2	TGTGCCAGCAGCCCACACCGGACTAGCGGGAGACAGTACGAGCAGTACTTC	CASSPHRTSGRQYEQYF
TRBJ2-7	TRBV14	-	TRBD2	TGTGCCAGCAGCCAAGGTCCGAGCGGGAGACGGTCCTACGAGCAGTACTTC	CASSQGPSGRRSYEQYF
TRBJ2-7	TRBV7-9	-	-	TGTGCCAGCAGCTTAGTTTCGGGGGACTACGAGCAGTACTTC	CASSLVSGDYEQYF
TRBJ2-7	TRBV19	once	TRBD1	TGTGCCAGTAGAAACTCCGGGACAGGGCATTACGAGCAGTACTTC	CASRNSGTGHYEQYF
TRBJ1-1	TRBV25-1	-	-	TGTGCCACCGCGCCTGGGACAAACACTGAAGCTTTCTTT	CATAPGTNTEAFF
TRBJ1-1	TRBV7-3	few	-	TGTGCCAGCAGCCCAACACTGAACACTGAAGCTTTCTTT	CASSPTLNTEAFF
TRBJ2-7	TRBV9	-	-	TGTGCCAGCAGCGTAGTGGAGGGAGCCACCTACGAGCAGTACTTC	CASSVVEGATYEQYF
TRBJ2-5	TRBV15	-	-	TGTGCCACCAGCAGAGATAGTGCTGAGACCCAGTACTTC	CATSRDSAETQYF
TRBJ1-1	TRBV14	-	-	TGTGCCAGCAGCCAAGACTTAGGGGCGGACACTGAAGCTTTCTTT	CASSQDLGADTEAFF
TRBJ2-3	TRBV9	-	-	TGTGCCAGCAGCCCGGACATCGCAGATACGCAGTATTTT	CASSPDIADTQYF
TRBJ1-1	TRBV19	-	-	TGTGCCAGTAGTGCCCCCCAGGGGCTGCCGAACACTGAAGCTTTCTTT	CASSAPQGLPNTEAFF
TRBJ2-7	TRBV6-1	-	TRBD2	TGTGCCAGCAGTGATCGGGAGGGCCCCTACGAGCAGTACTTC	CASSDREGPYEQYF
TRBJ2-7	TRBV7-2	-	-	TGTGCCAGCAGCTTAAGGCGGGGTACCTACGAGCAGTACTTC	CASSLRRGTYEQYF
TRBJ2-7	TRBV11-2	-	-	TGTGCCAGCAGCTTAGCCCTCAGGGGGACTTCCTACGAGCAGTACTTC	CASSLALRGTSYEQYF
TRBJ2-7	TRBV19	-	TRBD2	TGTGCCAGTAGTCCAACTAGCGCGAAGGTCTACGAGCAGTACTTC	CASSPTSAKVYEQYF
TRBJ2-2	TRBV11-2	-	TRBD2	TGTGCCAGCAGCTTAGGAGGGGGGTTCGGGACTAGCGTCTACGGGGAGCTGTTTTTT	CASSLGGGFGTSVYGELFF
TRBJ1-5	TRBV19	-	-	TGTGCCAGTAGGGGGGCGGGGGAGAATCAGCCCCAGCATTTT	CASRGAGENQPQHF
TRBJ2-7	TRBV9	-	TRBD2	TGTGCCAGCAGCGTAGGAGCGGGGTATTATGACGAGCAGTACTTC	CASSVGAGYYDEQYF
TRBJ2-5	TRBV2	-	-	TGTGCCACCACCTGGGGGCGTTTAGGGGGGACCCAGTACTTC	CATTWGRLGGTQYF
TRBJ2-7	TRBV2	-	-	TGTGCCAGCAGTGAATATCGGACCGACTATCGGGAGCAGTACTTC	CASSEYRTDYREQYF
TRBJ2-7	TRBV15	-	-	TGTGCCACCAGTGGTGGGAGGCCCTCCTACGAGCAGTACTTC	CATSGGRPSYEQYF
TRBJ2-7	TRBV7-2	-	TRBD1	TGTGCCAGCAGCTATAGGACAGGGGATTACGAGCAGTACTTC	CASSYRTGDYEQYF
TRBJ2-2	TRBV14	-	-	TGTGCCAGCAGCCTACAGGCGAACACCGGGGAGCTGTTTTTT	CASSLQANTGELFF
TRBJ2-7	TRBV4-3	-	TRBD2	TGCGCCAGCAGCCAGAGACTAGCGGGGGACGAGCAGTACTTC	CASSQRLAGDEQYF